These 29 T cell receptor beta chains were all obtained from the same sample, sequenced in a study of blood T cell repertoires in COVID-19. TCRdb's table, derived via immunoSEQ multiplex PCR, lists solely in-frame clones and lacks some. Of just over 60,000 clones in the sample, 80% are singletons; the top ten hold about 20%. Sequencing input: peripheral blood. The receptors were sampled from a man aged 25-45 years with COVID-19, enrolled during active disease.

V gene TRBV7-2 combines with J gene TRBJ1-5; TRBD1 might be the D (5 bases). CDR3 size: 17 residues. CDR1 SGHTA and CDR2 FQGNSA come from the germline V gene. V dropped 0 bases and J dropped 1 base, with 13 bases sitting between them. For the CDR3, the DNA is TGTGCCAGCAGCTTAGCCACGGTAGGGGTAAGCAATCAGCCCCAGCATTTT. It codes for CASSLATVGVSNQPQHF.

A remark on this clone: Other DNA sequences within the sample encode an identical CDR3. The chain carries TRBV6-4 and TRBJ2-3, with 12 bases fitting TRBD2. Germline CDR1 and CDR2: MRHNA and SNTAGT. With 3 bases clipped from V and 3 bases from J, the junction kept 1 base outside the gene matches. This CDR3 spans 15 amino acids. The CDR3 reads CASSEGTSGTDTQYF. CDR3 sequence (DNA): TGTGCCAGCAGTGAAGGGACTAGCGGGACAGATACGCAGTATTTT.

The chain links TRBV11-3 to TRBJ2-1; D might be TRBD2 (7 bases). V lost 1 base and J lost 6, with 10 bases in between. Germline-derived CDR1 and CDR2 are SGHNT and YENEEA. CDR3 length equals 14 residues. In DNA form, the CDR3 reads TGTGCCAGCAGCTTAGGGGGGGGCGTCAATGAGCAGTTCTTC. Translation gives CASSLGGGVNEQFF.

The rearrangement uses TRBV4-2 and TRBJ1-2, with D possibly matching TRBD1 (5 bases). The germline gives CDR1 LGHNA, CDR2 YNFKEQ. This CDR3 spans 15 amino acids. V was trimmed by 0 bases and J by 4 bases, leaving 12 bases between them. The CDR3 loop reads CASSQDVDRIYGYTF. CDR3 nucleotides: TGTGCCAGCAGCCAAGACGTCGACAGAATCTATGGCTACACCTTC.

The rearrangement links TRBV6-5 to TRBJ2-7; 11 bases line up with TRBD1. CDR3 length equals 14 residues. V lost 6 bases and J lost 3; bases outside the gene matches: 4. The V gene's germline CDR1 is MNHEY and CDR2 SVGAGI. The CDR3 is CASSYGTGGYEQYF. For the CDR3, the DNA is TGTGCCAGCAGCTACGGGACAGGGGGCTACGAGCAGTACTTC.

Here the CDR3 reads CASSQENLRQSNEKLFF. DNA for the CDR3: TGCGCCAGCAGCCAAGAAAACCTGAGACAGTCTAATGAAAAACTGTTTTTT. The J gene is TRBJ1-4, the V gene TRBV4-3, with a weak D call TRBD1 (5 bases). Germline V gives CDR1 LGHNA, CDR2 YSLEER. Trimming stripped 0 bases from V and 3 bases from J, with 14 bases between. CDR3 size: 17 residues.

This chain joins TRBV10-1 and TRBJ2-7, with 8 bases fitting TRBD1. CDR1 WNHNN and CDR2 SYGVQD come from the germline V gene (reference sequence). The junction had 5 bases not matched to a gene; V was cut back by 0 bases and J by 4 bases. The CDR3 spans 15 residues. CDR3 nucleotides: TGCGCCAGCAGTGAGTCGGGGACAGGAGTTTACGAGCAGTACTTC. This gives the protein CASSESGTGVYEQYF.

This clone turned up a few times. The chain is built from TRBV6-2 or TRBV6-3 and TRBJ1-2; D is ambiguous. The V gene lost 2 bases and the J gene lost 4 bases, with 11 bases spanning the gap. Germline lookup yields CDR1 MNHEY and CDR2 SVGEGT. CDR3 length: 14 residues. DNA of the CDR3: TGTGCCAGCAGTTACGCCAGAAAAAGCTATGGCTACACCTTC. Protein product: CASSYARKSYGYTF.

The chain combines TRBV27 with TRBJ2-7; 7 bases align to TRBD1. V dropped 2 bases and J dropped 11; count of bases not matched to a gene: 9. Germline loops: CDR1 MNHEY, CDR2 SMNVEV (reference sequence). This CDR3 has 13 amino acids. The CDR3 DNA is TGTGCCAGCAGTTTAACCCTAGGGACAGAGAAGTACTTC. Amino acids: CASSLTLGTEKYF.

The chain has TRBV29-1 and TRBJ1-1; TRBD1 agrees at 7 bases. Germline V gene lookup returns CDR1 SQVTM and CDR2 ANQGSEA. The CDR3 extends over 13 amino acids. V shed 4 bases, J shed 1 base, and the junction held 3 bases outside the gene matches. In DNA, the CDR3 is TGCAGCGTTGCCCGGGACAGGAACACTGAAGCTTTCTTT. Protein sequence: CSVARDRNTEAFF.

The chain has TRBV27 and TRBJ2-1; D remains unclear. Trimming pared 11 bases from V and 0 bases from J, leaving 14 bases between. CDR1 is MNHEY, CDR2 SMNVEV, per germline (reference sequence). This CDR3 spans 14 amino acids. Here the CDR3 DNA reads TGTGCCGTCCGGCAGGCGAGCTCCTACAATGAGCAGTTCTTC. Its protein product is CAVRQASSYNEQFF.

CDR3 loop: CASSLRTGDNQPQHF. The CDR3 region has the DNA TGTGCCAGCAGTCTCCGGACAGGGGACAATCAGCCCCAGCATTTT. V is TRBV6-5 and J is TRBJ1-5; 9 bases fit TRBD1. This CDR3 contains 15 residues. Germline CDR1 reads MNHEY; CDR2 reads SVGAGI. V lost 5 bases and J lost 3; bases outside the gene matches: 5.

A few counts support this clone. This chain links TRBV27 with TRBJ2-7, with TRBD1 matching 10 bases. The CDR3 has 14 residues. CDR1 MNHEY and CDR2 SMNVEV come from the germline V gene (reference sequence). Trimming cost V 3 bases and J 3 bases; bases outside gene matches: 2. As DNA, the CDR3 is TGTGCCAGCAGTTTCGGGGACAGGGGCTACGAGCAGTACTTC. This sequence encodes CASSFGDRGYEQYF.

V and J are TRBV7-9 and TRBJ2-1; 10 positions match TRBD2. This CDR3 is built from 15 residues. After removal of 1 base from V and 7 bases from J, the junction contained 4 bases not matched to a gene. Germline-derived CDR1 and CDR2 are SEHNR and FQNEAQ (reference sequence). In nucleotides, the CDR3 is TGTGCCAGCAGCTTAGTCCTAGCGGGAGTTAATGAGCAGTTCTTC. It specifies CASSLVLAGVNEQFF.

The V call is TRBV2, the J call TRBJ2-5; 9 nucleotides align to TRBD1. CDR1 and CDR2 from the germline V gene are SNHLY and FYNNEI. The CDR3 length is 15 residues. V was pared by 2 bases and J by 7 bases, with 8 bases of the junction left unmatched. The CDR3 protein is CASSESATGGLTQYF. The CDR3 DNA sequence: TGTGCCAGCAGTGAATCGGCGACAGGGGGGTTGACCCAGTACTTC.

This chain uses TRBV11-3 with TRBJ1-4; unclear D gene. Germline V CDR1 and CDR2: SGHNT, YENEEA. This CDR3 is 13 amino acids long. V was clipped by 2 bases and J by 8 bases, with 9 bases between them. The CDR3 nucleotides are TGTGCCAGCAGCTTAAGCCGTAAGGAAAAACTGTTTTTT. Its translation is CASSLSRKEKLFF.

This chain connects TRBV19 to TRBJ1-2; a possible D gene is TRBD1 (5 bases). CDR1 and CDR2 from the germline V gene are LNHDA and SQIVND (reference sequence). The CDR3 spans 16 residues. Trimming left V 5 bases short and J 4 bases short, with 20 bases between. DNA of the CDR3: TGTGCCAGTAGTTTTAGATCAGGGATCGCGTTCTATGGCTACACCTTC. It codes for CASSFRSGIAFYGYTF.

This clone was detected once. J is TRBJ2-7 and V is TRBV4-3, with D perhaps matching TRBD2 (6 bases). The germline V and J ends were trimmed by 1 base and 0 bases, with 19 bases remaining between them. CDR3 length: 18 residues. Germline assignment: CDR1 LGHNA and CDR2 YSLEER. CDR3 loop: CASSQAPSRAGLSYEQYF. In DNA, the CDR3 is TGCGCCAGCAGCCAAGCTCCGTCGAGAGCGGGCCTCTCCTACGAGCAGTACTTC.

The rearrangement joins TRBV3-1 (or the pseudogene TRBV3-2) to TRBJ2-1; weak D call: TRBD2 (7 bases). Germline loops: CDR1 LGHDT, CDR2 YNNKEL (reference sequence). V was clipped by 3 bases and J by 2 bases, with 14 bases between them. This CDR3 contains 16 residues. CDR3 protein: CASSQRPGGPYNEQFF. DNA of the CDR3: TGTGCCAGCAGCCAGAGACCGGGGGGCCCCTACAATGAGCAGTTCTTC.

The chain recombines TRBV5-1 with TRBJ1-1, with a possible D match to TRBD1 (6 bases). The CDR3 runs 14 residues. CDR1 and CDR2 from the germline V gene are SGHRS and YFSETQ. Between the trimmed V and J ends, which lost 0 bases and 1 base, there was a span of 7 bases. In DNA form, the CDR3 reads TGCGCCAGCAGCTTGGCGACAGGGAACACTGAAGCTTTCTTT. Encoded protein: CASSLATGNTEAFF.

The CDR3 sequence is CASSGGGRTNEQFF. CDR3 nucleotides: TGTGCCAGCTCCGGCGGAGGCCGGACCAATGAGCAGTTCTTC. V gene TRBV18 combines with J gene TRBJ2-1; D is possibly TRBD2 (5 bases). V was shortened by 6 bases and J by 6 bases, with 15 bases between the two germline ends. Looked up from germline, CDR1 is KGHSH and CDR2 is LQKENI. The CDR3 spans 14 residues.

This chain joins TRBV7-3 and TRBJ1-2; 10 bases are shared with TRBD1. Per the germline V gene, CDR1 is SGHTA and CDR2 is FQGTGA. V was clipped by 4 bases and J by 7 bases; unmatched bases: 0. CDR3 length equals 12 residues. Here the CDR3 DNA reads TGTGCCAGCAGCTGGGACAGGGGTGGCTACACCTTC. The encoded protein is CASSWDRGGYTF.

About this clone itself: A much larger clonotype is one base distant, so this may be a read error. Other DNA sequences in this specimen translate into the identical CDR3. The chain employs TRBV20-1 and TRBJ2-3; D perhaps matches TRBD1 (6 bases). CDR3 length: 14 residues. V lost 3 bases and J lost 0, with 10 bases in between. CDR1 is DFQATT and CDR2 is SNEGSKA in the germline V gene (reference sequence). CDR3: CSASWQGSTDTQYF. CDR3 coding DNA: TGCAGTGCTAGTTGGCAGGGGAGCACAGATACGCAGTATTTT.

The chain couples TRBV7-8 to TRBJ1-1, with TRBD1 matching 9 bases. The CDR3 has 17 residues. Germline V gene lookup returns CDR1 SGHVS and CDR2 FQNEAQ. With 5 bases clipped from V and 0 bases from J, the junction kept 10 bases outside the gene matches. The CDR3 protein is CASSPPGQGPMNTEAFF. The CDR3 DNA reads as TGTGCCAGCAGCCCACCGGGACAGGGACCAATGAACACTGAAGCTTTCTTT.

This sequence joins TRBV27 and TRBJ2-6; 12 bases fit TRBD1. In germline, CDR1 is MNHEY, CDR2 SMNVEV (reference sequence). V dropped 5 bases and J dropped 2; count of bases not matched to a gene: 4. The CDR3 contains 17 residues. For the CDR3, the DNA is TGTGCCAGCAGTCTGGGACAGGGGGCGCCTGGGGCCAACGTCCTGACTTTC. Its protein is CASSLGQGAPGANVLTF.

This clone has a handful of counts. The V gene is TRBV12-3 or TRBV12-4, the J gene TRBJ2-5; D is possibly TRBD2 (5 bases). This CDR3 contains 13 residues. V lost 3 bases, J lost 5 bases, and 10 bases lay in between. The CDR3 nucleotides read TGTGCCAGCAGTTTGAGGGAGCAGGAGACCCAGTACTTC. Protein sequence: CASSLREQETQYF.

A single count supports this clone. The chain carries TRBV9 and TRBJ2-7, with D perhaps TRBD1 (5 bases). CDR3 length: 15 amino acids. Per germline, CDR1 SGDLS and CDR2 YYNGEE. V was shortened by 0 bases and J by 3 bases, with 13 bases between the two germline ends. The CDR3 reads CASSVGAGSSYEQYF. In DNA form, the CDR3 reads TGTGCCAGCAGCGTAGGGGCAGGGTCCAGCTACGAGCAGTACTTC.

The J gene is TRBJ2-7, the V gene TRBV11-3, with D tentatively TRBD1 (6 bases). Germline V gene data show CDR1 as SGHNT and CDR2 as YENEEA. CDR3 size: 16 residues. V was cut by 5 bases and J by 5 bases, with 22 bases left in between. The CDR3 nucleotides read TGTGCCAGCAGCCCCATGGATTTCAGGGGATTAGACGAGCAGTACTTC. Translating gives CASSPMDFRGLDEQYF.

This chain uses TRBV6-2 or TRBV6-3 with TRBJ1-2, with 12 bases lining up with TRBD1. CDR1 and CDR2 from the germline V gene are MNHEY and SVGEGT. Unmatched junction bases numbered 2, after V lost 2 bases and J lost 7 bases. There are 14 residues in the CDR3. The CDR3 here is CASSYRDRGPGYTF. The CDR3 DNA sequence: TGTGCCAGCAGTTACCGGGACAGGGGGCCTGGCTACACCTTC.